Below, 7 T cell receptor beta chains from the same sample are listed, as sequenced in a study of OX40 agonist ivuxolimab in advanced cancers. Sequencing was performed with immunoSEQ multiplex PCR; in TCRdb, only in-frame clones are kept and a portion is missing. The sample records 30,000 to 45,000 clones, 65% to 85% being singletons. The input for sequencing was CD4+ or CD8+ T cells sorted from blood, taken in a trial of the OX40 agonist ivuxolimab. The receptors originated from an adult with an advanced solid tumor such as melanoma, head and neck, liver or kidney cancer.

This clone was counted a few times. CDR3 sequence reads: CASSLEGLPYYEQYF. CDR3 bases: TGTGCCAGCAGCTTGGAGGGCCTTCCCTACTACGAGCAGTACTTC. The chain links TRBV5-4 to TRBJ2-7; no reliable D call. This CDR3 is 15 amino acids long. CDR1 SGHNT and CDR2 YYREEE come from the germline V gene (reference sequence). Trimming stripped 0 bases from V and 3 bases from J, with 13 bases between.

J is TRBJ1-6 and V is TRBV18, with 7 bases identical to TRBD1. The germline V gene has CDR1 KGHSH and CDR2 LQKENI. With V trimmed by 3 bases and J by 1 base, 12 bases remained unmatched. The CDR3 has 19 residues. In DNA form, the CDR3 reads TGTGCCAGCTCACCGCTCCCCGGGACAGCCTATTCCTATAATTCACCCCTCCACTTT. It encodes CASSPLPGTAYSYNSPLHF.

This chain uses TRBV18 with TRBJ2-2, with TRBD2 identical over 10 bases. V shed 1 base, J shed 0 bases, and the junction held 8 bases outside the gene matches. Germline-derived CDR1 and CDR2 are KGHSH and LQKENI. The CDR3 has 19 residues. The CDR3: CASSPRLQRGGTNTGELFF. In DNA, the CDR3 is TGTGCCAGCTCACCACGCCTCCAGCGGGGGGGAACGAACACCGGGGAGCTGTTTTTT.

The rearrangement joins TRBV18 to TRBJ2-1; 11 bases agree with TRBD2. The CDR3 contains 17 residues. The V gene end was trimmed by 2 bases and the J gene end by 2 bases; junction bases not matched to a gene: 5. Germline-derived CDR1 and CDR2 are KGHSH and LQKENI. For the CDR3, the DNA is TGTGCCAGCTCACCAAGGCTAGCGGGGGGAACCTACAATGAGCAGTTCTTC. It is translated as CASSPRLAGGTYNEQFF.

The rearrangement links TRBV5-6 to TRBJ1-2; TRBD1 matches at 7 bases. This CDR3 contains 14 residues. Per germline, CDR1 SGHDT and CDR2 YYEEEE. Trimming removed 3 bases from V and 8 bases from J; junction bases left unmatched: 10. The CDR3 reads CASSSTGDIYGYTF. The CDR3 nucleotides read TGTGCCAGCAGCTCAACAGGGGACATATACGGCTACACCTTC.

The sample holds a few counts of this clone. J is TRBJ1-6 and V is TRBV6-6, with D tentatively TRBD1 (5 bases). The CDR3 is 15 residues long. Germline V gives CDR1 MNHNY, CDR2 SVGAGI (reference sequence). Trimming removed 5 bases at V and 7 bases at J, with 15 bases between. In nucleotides, the CDR3 is TGTGCCAGCAGTCCCGCGGGGGGATGGAATTCACCCCTCCACTTT. Amino acid sequence: CASSPAGGWNSPLHF.

The chain carries TRBV10-2 and TRBJ2-7; 7 bases line up with TRBD2. CDR1 and CDR2 from the germline V gene are WSHSY and SAAADI. This CDR3 has 15 amino acids. V lost 7 bases and J lost 2; bases outside the gene matches: 11. The CDR3 DNA is TGCGCCAGCAAGGCGGGAGTTGATCCCACCTACGAGCAGTACTTC. Its protein is CASKAGVDPTYEQYF.